This entry features one T cell receptor (beta chain) sequence. Method: immunoSEQ multiplex PCR; TCRdb's copy keeps in-frame clones and lacks some. The table has under 130,000 clones, approximately 91% seen once; the top ten hold about 3.2%. These data originate in a study of T cell changes during pregnancy in multiple sclerosis. The CDR3 contains 14 residues. V was shortened by 6 bases and J by 1 base, with 12 bases between the two germline ends. Germline CDR1 and CDR2: SGDLS and YYNGEE. The starting material was peripheral blood, obtained after pregnancy. The receptor was isolated from a female donor with multiple sclerosis, enrolled in a pregnancy study. The chain has TRBV9 and TRBJ2-3; a weak D match, TRBD2 (7 bases). The CDR3 spells CASTKGGGTDTQYF. CDR3 nucleotide sequence: TGTGCCAGCACCAAAGGGGGGGGCACAGATACGCAGTATTTT.